This T cell receptor (beta chain) stems from a study of CD8 T cells in Susac syndrome. At the level of the study: Patients with Susac syndrome were therapy-naive, treated with corticosteroids, or treated with intravenous immunoglobulin alone when blood was collected.

Findings and limits, study-wide: Susac-specific public clones were found in total CD8+ and CD8+ TEMRA repertoires, numbering 15 to 20 and five, respectively.

Regarding this clonotype: Its antigen is unknown.

Germline V gene lookup returns CDR1 SGHDT and CDR2 YYEEEE. This CDR3 is 12 amino acids long. The V and J ends lost 5 bases and 2 bases respectively, with 6 bases between them. RNA amounts of about 0.5 to 1 ug underwent reverse transcription with random hexamers. The method of amplification for TCR beta CDR3 was immunoSEQ multiplex PCR, covering 54 Vbeta and 13 Jbeta. TCRdb reprocessed the immunoSEQ multiplex PCR reads with MiXCR, giving one entry per CDR3 protein. The profile covers 80,000 to 90,000 distinct CDR3 sequences, with around 95% appearing a single time and 0.4% to 0.5% taken by the ten largest.

The source is a human donor with Susac syndrome. The gene calls are TRBV5-6 and TRBJ2-3; D is unclear. The sequencing sample was made of CD8+ T cells from PBMCs. CDR3 bases: TGTGCCAGCAGGGATTTCACAGATACGCAGTATTTT. This encodes CASRDFTDTQYF.